Below, 31 T cell receptor beta chains from the same sample are listed, as sequenced in a study of breast tumors, draining lymph nodes, adjacent tissues. A single record per CDR3 protein comes from TCRdb applying MiXCR to the multiplex PCR reads. The sample has nearly 200,000 distinct CDR3 sequences; 31% are singletons. Breast cancer patients provided tissue from their axillary draining lymph nodes. Sequencing was performed on axillary lymph node tissue. Source of these receptors: a female donor with breast cancer. Some clones in this sample may be carry-over from other donors' samples.

Regarding this clonotype: This may stem from a read error, because a much larger clone lies one nucleotide away. The rearrangement joins TRBV5-4 to TRBJ2-1; perhaps TRBD1 as D (6 bases). This CDR3 is 15 amino acids long. V lost 3 bases to trimming and J lost 11 bases, with 21 bases between them. The germline V gene has CDR1 SGHNT and CDR2 YYREEE (reference sequence). The CDR3 nucleotides read TGTGCCAGCAGCTCGCCCAAAACAGCCGGGACAAAGCAGTTCTTC. It yields the protein CASSSPKTAGTKQFF.

This clonotype was seen a single time. V is TRBV27 and J is TRBJ1-4; maybe TRBD1 (6 bases). Germline V gene data show CDR1 as MNHEY and CDR2 as SMNVEV (reference sequence). Trimming took 3 bases from V and 6 from J, leaving 17 bases between them. The length of the CDR3 is 16 residues. The CDR3 sequence is CASSLPGTRRDEKLFF. The CDR3 nucleotides read TGTGCCAGCAGTTTGCCTGGGACAAGGAGAGATGAAAAACTGTTTTTT.

This clonotype was observed many times. This rearrangement joins TRBV20-1 to TRBJ1-2, with D possibly matching TRBD1 (6 bases). The germline V gene has CDR1 DFQATT and CDR2 SNEGSKA (reference sequence). The V end lost 5 bases, the J end lost 8 bases, and 15 bases lay between the germline ends. The CDR3 loop spans 12 amino acids. The CDR3 region has the DNA TGCAGTGCTGGGGGGCTCCTTGGCGGCTACACCTTC. It is translated as CSAGGLLGGYTF.

This clonotype has at least ten counts. The chain uses TRBV9 and TRBJ2-3, with TRBD2 as a possible D gene (6 bases). The germline V gene encodes CDR1 SGDLS and CDR2 YYNGEE. The CDR3 runs to 15 residues. Trimming removed 3 bases from V and 1 base from J, with 12 bases in between. The CDR3 loop reads CASSATRLGTDTQYF. The CDR3 region has the DNA TGTGCCAGCAGCGCGACTAGGTTGGGCACAGATACGCAGTATTTT.

This clonotype was seen many times. The chain employs TRBV18 and TRBJ1-2; D unclear. The germline gives CDR1 KGHSH, CDR2 LQKENI. Trimming stripped 2 bases from V and 2 bases from J, with 9 bases between. The length of the CDR3 is 14 residues. For the CDR3, the DNA is TGTGCCAGCTCACCATCGGCGGACAACTATGGCTACACCTTC. Amino acid sequence: CASSPSADNYGYTF.

This clonotype was detected a few times. A much larger clone lies a single base off, so this may be a read error. No conserved phenylalanine or tryptophan is present at the end of the CDR3, so a read error is the likely explanation. This chain uses TRBV19 with TRBJ2-1; D gene uncertain. Looked up from germline, CDR1 is LNHDA and CDR2 is SQIVND (reference sequence). V was pared by 3 bases and J by 5 bases, with 17 bases between. This CDR3 is built from 16 residues. The CDR3 DNA reads TGTGCCAGTAGTATCTTCTCCCAAAGTCAGCACAATGAGCAGTTCTCC. Its protein is CASSIFSQSQHNEQFS.

The V call is TRBV20-1, the J call TRBJ1-5; TRBD1 is a possible D gene (6 bases). This CDR3 comprises 15 residues. V shed 2 bases and J shed 2 bases, with 13 bases lying between them. Germline CDR1 is DFQATT and CDR2 is SNEGSKA (reference sequence). The CDR3 reads CSARSGAPGNQPQHF. As DNA, the CDR3 is TGCAGTGCTAGATCGGGGGCGCCGGGCAATCAGCCCCAGCATTTT.

This chain connects TRBV9 to TRBJ2-6; D unclear. This CDR3 is built from 8 residues. Per germline, CDR1 SGDLS and CDR2 YYNGEE. The ends were cut back, 3 bases at V and 15 bases at J, with 1 base in the middle. CDR3 in DNA: TGTGCCAGCAGCGCCCTGACTTTC. Its protein product is CASSALTF.

This clonotype has at least ten counts. The V call is TRBV11-2, the J call TRBJ1-2, with D unresolved. The germline gives CDR1 SGHAT, CDR2 FQNNGV. This CDR3 contains 14 residues. V was cut by 5 bases and J by 2 bases, with 12 bases left in between. CDR3 nucleotide sequence: TGTGCCAGCAGCCCTGTTGGGCCGAACTATGGCTACACCTTC. It is translated as CASSPVGPNYGYTF. Full variable domain (rest looked up from reference TRBV11-2 and TRBJ1-2): EAGVAQSPRYKIIEKRQSVAFWCNPISGHATLYWYQQILGQGPKLLIQFQNNGVVDDSQLPKDRFSAERLKGVDSTLKIQPAKLEDSAVYLCASSPVGPNYGYTFGSGTRLTVV.

The CDR3 DNA reads as TGTGCCTGGAGTAGTGGGCCCCGGGGGCCCCAGCATTTT. Translated, it gives CAWSSGPRGPQHF. This chain links TRBV30 with TRBJ1-5; no definite D call. V lost 2 bases, J lost 9 bases, and 14 bases lay in between. CDR3 size: 13 residues. From germline, CDR1 is GTSNPN and CDR2 SVGIG (reference sequence).

At least ten counts were recorded for this clonotype. A junction boundary mismatches the germline segment, possibly from a read error. The chain is built from TRBV7-7 and TRBJ2-7, with 11 bases lining up with TRBD2. CDR1 is SSHAT, CDR2 FNYEAQ, per germline (reference sequence). The CDR3 extends over 14 amino acids. The CDR3 spells CASSITGTSGEQYF. In DNA, the CDR3 is TGTGCTAGCAGCATAACCGGGACTAGCGGCGAGCAGTACTTC.

This chain uses TRBV7-2 with TRBJ1-4; 9 bases map to TRBD1. The CDR3 loop spans 14 amino acids. Germline V lookup: CDR1 SGHTA, CDR2 FQGNSA. Losses at the gene ends were 0 bases for V and 7 bases for J; bases not matched to a gene: 0. The DNA of the CDR3 is TGTGCCAGCAGCTTAGCGGGACAGGGTGAAAAACTGTTTTTT. Translating gives CASSLAGQGEKLFF.

The chain joins TRBV2 to TRBJ2-2; 7 bases map to TRBD2. Germline-derived CDR1 and CDR2 are SNHLY and FYNNEI. V lost 4 bases and J lost 1; bases outside the gene matches: 9. The CDR3 contains 17 residues. The CDR3 is CASSARFRGRNTGELFF. The CDR3 nucleotides are TGTGCCAGCAGTGCTAGATTCCGCGGGAGGAACACCGGGGAGCTGTTTTTT.

This clonotype was detected ten times or more. The V and J genes are TRBV20-1 and TRBJ2-7; 9 positions agree with TRBD1. CDR1 and CDR2 from the germline V gene are DFQATT and SNEGSKA (reference sequence). This CDR3 is built from 13 residues. With V trimmed by 2 bases and J by 3 bases, 2 bases remained unmatched. The CDR3 spells CSARTTGGYEQYF. The CDR3 coding sequence is TGCAGTGCTAGAACGACAGGGGGCTACGAGCAGTACTTC.

This clonotype appeared many times. The V call is TRBV20-1, the J call TRBJ2-2; 7 bases fit TRBD2. J lost 0 bases, V lost 6 bases, and 4 bases had no gene match. Germline loops: CDR1 DFQATT, CDR2 SNEGSKA (reference sequence). CDR3 length equals 14 residues. The CDR3: CSAISGSNTGELFF. CDR3 DNA: TGCAGTGCAATTAGCGGGTCGAACACCGGGGAGCTGTTTTTT.

V and J are TRBV5-4 and TRBJ1-2; a possible D gene is TRBD1 (6 bases). Trimming cost V 10 bases and J 8 bases, with 9 bases left between them. This CDR3 has 9 amino acids. CDR1 and CDR2 (germline): SGHNT, YYREEE (reference sequence). The CDR3 DNA sequence: TGTGCCGCGGGGGCAGGCTACACCTTC. Translating gives CAAGAGYTF.

This clonotype showed up many times. In DNA, the CDR3 is TGTGCCAACGACAGGGGGGTGACAACCTACGAGCAGTACTTC. Protein: CANDRGVTTYEQYF. The chain links TRBV3-2 to TRBJ2-7; the table's D gene call, TRBD1, was not cross checked with the DNA. TRBV3-2 constitutes a pseudogene. The CDR3 extends over 14 amino acids.

Worth noting for this clonotype: This clone may be a read error of a much larger clone one base away. CDR3 coding DNA: TGTGTCAGCACTCCTACCGGGACTGCGTACAATGAGCAGTTCTTC. Residues: CVSTPTGTAYNEQFF. This chain connects TRBV7-9 to TRBJ2-1, with a tentative D call TRBD2 (6 bases). Germline V gene sequence: CDR1 SEHNR, CDR2 FQNEAQ (reference sequence). This CDR3 spans 15 amino acids.

In DNA, the CDR3 is TGTGCCAGCAGCAGACAGGGGGCAGGCTACACCTTC. Amino acid sequence: CASSRQGAGYTF. The J gene is TRBJ1-2, the V gene TRBV6-6, with 10 bases matching TRBD1. The CDR3 extends over 12 amino acids. V dropped 6 bases and J dropped 8; count of bases not matched to a gene: 3. The germline CDR1 and CDR2 sequences are MNHNY and SVGAGI (reference sequence).

This clonotype has a count of ten or more. V is TRBV3-1 and J is TRBJ2-7; D is ambiguous. This CDR3 has 12 residues. Trimming pared 1 base from V and 2 bases from J, leaving 3 bases between. CDR1 and CDR2 from the germline V gene are LGHDT and YNNKEL (reference sequence). The CDR3 region has the DNA TGTGCCAGCAGCCAAGCTGCCTACGAGCAGTACTTC. Translating gives CASSQAAYEQYF.

Worth noting for this clonotype: A much larger clone differs by one base, so this may be a read error. This sequence joins TRBV6-1 and TRBJ1-2; D gene ambiguous. The V gene's germline CDR1 is MNHNS and CDR2 SASEGT. This CDR3 region has 14 residues. V shed 5 bases and J shed 4 bases, with 14 bases lying between them. The CDR3 region is CASSQREGVYGYTF. The CDR3 DNA follows: TGTGCCAGCAGTCAACGGGAGGGAGTCTATGGCTACACCTTC.

As for this clonotype: This CDR3 fails to terminate in the conserved phenylalanine or tryptophan, so it likely reflects a read error. This chain connects TRBV3-1 to TRBJ2-3, with TRBD2 identical over 9 bases. J was trimmed by 1 base and V by 4 bases; bases with no gene match: 3. Germline V CDR1 and CDR2: LGHDT, YNNKEL (reference sequence). CDR3 length equals 15 residues. CDR3 amino acids: CASSLAGVRTDTQYV. The CDR3 DNA sequence: TGTGCCAGCAGCCTAGCGGGGGTCCGCACAGATACGCAGTATGTT.

With respect to this clonotype: Possible read error: a much larger clone is one base away. The chain employs TRBV20-1 and TRBJ1-5, with 8 bases fitting TRBD1. Unmatched junction bases numbered 8, after V lost 1 base and J lost 6 bases. The CDR3 extends over 15 amino acids. Germline loops: CDR1 DFQATT, CDR2 SNEGSKA (reference sequence). The CDR3 nucleotides read TGCAGTGCTAGAGGGGACAGGACCCCCACTCAGCCCCAGCATTTT. The encoded protein is CSARGDRTPTQPQHF.

This clonotype was picked up many times. The chain uses TRBV7-6 and TRBJ1-6; D is possibly TRBD1 (5 bases). The CDR3 has 14 residues. Trimming took off 6 bases at V and 6 bases at J, with 12 bases between the two ends. The germline V gene encodes CDR1 SGHVS and CDR2 FNYEAQ. CDR3 loop: CASRLGGGNSPLHF. CDR3 in DNA: TGTGCCAGCAGGCTCGGGGGAGGTAATTCACCCCTCCACTTT. The entire variable domain, with the rest obtained from reference TRBV7-6 and TRBJ1-6, is as follows: GAGVSQSPRYKVTKRGQDVALRCDPISGHVSLYWYRQALGQGPEFLTYFNYEAQQDKSGLPNDRFSAERPEGSISTLTIQRTEQRDSAMYRCASRLGGGNSPLHFGNGTRLTVT.

With respect to this clonotype: Just one base apart from a much larger clone, this may be a read error. The chain links TRBV20-1 to TRBJ2-7; D is perhaps TRBD1 (6 bases). Trimming stripped 2 bases from V and 9 bases from J, with 17 bases between. CDR1 is DFQATT and CDR2 is SNEGSKA in the germline V gene (reference sequence). The CDR3 spans 13 residues. Here the CDR3 DNA reads TGCAGTGCTAGAACTCAGGGGAGAGGAGCGCAGTACTTC. This codes for CSARTQGRGAQYF.

Only one count was recorded for this clonotype. V is TRBV20-1 and J is TRBJ2-1; 7 bases map to TRBD2. Germline loops: CDR1 DFQATT, CDR2 SNEGSKA (reference sequence). V lost 3 bases to trimming and J lost 8 bases; unmatched junction nucleotides: 19. This CDR3 contains 17 residues. Written as DNA, the CDR3 is TGCAGTGCTAGTGATAGCGGGTTGGCCGGGGCTAGGGATGAGCAGTTCTTC. Translating gives CSASDSGLAGARDEQFF.

This clonotype was observed a handful of times. The junction does not match germline at one end; this may be a read error. The J gene is TRBJ2-1, the V gene TRBV5-1; no clear D gene. The CDR3 length is 12 residues. Germline V lookup: CDR1 SGHRS, CDR2 YFSETQ. CDR3 protein: CACSSRLGEQFF. Here the CDR3 DNA reads TGCGCCTGCAGCTCAAGACTGGGTGAGCAGTTCTTC.

Sample share makes this clonotype medium-sized. V is TRBV29-1 and J is TRBJ1-2; possible D gene TRBD1, 6 bases. Looked up from germline, CDR1 is SQVTM and CDR2 is ANQGSEA. This CDR3 region has 11 residues. Trimming stripped 6 bases from V and 7 bases from J, with 12 bases between. This CDR3 reads CSVRGQRGYTF. The CDR3 DNA reads TGCAGCGTGAGAGGACAGCGTGGCTACACCTTC.

This clonotype was recorded many times. The J gene is TRBJ2-2, the V gene TRBV5-1; 8 bases line up with TRBD1. The CDR3 runs 16 residues. Germline CDR1 is SGHRS and CDR2 is YFSETQ. Trimming removed 2 bases from V and 3 bases from J; junction bases left unmatched: 6. CDR3 DNA: TGCGCCAGCAGCTTCCAGGGGGCGCCGGACACCGGGGAGCTGTTTTTT. Its protein is CASSFQGAPDTGELFF.

The genes are TRBV20-1 and TRBJ1-6; tentatively, D is TRBD1 (5 bases). CDR1 and CDR2 (germline): DFQATT, SNEGSKA (reference sequence). Trimming removed 5 bases from V and 9 bases from J, with 11 bases in between. CDR3 length: 12 residues. CDR3 in amino acids: CSAVQGGSPLHF. Written as DNA, the CDR3 is TGCAGTGCTGTTCAGGGCGGTTCACCCCTCCACTTT.

Note on this clonotype: A much more abundant neighbour one base away suggests this may be a read error. V and J are TRBV6-2 or TRBV6-3 and TRBJ2-1, with 9 bases aligning to TRBD1. J gave up 10 bases and V 9 bases, and 22 bases lay outside the gene matches. Germline lookup yields CDR1 MNHEY and CDR2 SVGEGT. The CDR3 extends over 17 amino acids. The CDR3 DNA reads TGTGCCAGGGTCTTCCGTTCCGGGACAGGGAGCTCCTACGAGCAGTTCTTC. Translated: CARVFRSGTGSSYEQFF.